This passage covers 27 T cell receptor beta chains from one sample sequenced in a study of OX40 agonist ivuxolimab in advanced cancers. This table comes from immunoSEQ multiplex PCR, and its TCRdb copy is limited to in-frame clones, with some not included. The sample lists approximately 100,000 clones, roughly 90% seen once, with 0.79% in the top ten. Sample: CD4+ or CD8+ T cells sorted from blood, taken in a trial of the OX40 agonist ivuxolimab. The receptors shown here come from an adult with an advanced solid tumor such as melanoma, head and neck, liver or kidney cancer.

The chain carries TRBV7-9 and TRBJ1-1, with D unresolved. The CDR3 covers 12 residues. The V end lost 11 bases, the J end lost 1 base, and 11 bases lay between the germline ends. Per the germline V gene, CDR1 is SEHNR and CDR2 is FQNEAQ (reference sequence). CDR3 protein: CAAGMTNTEAFF. DNA of the CDR3: TGTGCCGCAGGTATGACGAACACTGAAGCTTTCTTT.

The chain links TRBV6-6 to TRBJ1-1; 7 bases are a match to TRBD1. CDR1 MNHNY and CDR2 SVGAGI come from the germline V gene (reference sequence). Unmatched junction bases numbered 12, after V lost 5 bases and J lost 6 bases. The CDR3 has 15 residues. The DNA for the CDR3 is TGTGCCAGCAGTATTACTACCACCGGGACAGCTGAAGCTTTCTTT. Its protein is CASSITTTGTAEAFF.

The chain recombines TRBV7-9 with TRBJ2-1, with TRBD1 identical over 7 bases. The CDR3 covers 15 residues. Germline V gene sequence: CDR1 SEHNR, CDR2 FQNEAQ (reference sequence). V shed 7 bases and J 8 bases; nucleotides not matched to a gene: 14. Written as DNA, the CDR3 is TGTGCCAGCACCCCGGGGTTTGCAACAGGGGATGAGCAGTTCTTC. Protein product: CASTPGFATGDEQFF.

The rearrangement uses TRBV5-1 and TRBJ1-2; 8 positions match TRBD1. There are 15 residues in the CDR3. Unmatched junction bases numbered 8, after V lost 4 bases and J lost 3 bases. CDR1 is SGHRS and CDR2 is YFSETQ in the germline V gene. The chain's CDR3 is CASSPDRGNDYGYTF. CDR3 nucleotides: TGCGCCAGCAGCCCCGACAGGGGAAACGACTATGGCTACACCTTC.

This clone was counted a few times. This chain links TRBV10-3 with TRBJ1-2, with 7 bases that match TRBD1. The germline gives CDR1 ENHRY, CDR2 SYGVKD. This CDR3 region has 13 residues. J was trimmed by 4 bases and V by 5 bases; bases with no gene match: 4. Here the CDR3 reads CAISPDRAYGYTF. CDR3 nucleotide sequence: TGTGCCATCAGTCCCGACAGGGCCTATGGCTACACCTTC.

The rearrangement joins TRBV28 to TRBJ2-3; a possible D gene is TRBD1 (6 bases). CDR3 length: 16 amino acids. Germline CDR1 MDHEN, CDR2 SYDVKM. V was cut by 4 bases and J by 0 bases, with 14 bases left in between. CDR3 in DNA: TGTGCCAGCAGTTCCTCGGACAGTAGTAGCACAGATACGCAGTATTTT. It yields the protein CASSSSDSSSTDTQYF.

The gene calls are TRBV19 and TRBJ2-2, with 8 bases matching TRBD2. This CDR3 contains 16 residues. Germline V gene sequence: CDR1 LNHDA, CDR2 SQIVND (reference sequence). J lost 3 bases, V lost 4 bases, and 7 bases had no gene match. CDR3 nucleotide sequence: TGTGCCAGTAGTACCCCCGGGAGGGCTGACACCGGGGAGCTGTTTTTT. Translated: CASSTPGRADTGELFF.

This sequence joins TRBV28 and TRBJ1-6, with a weak D call TRBD1 (5 bases). The germline V and J ends were trimmed by 7 bases and 13 bases, with 20 bases remaining between them. CDR3 length: 14 residues. Germline V gives CDR1 MDHEN, CDR2 SYDVKM. The DNA of the CDR3 is TGTGCCAGCAATAGTGGGACGGGGCTTAAGCCCCTCCACTTT. Translating it yields CASNSGTGLKPLHF.

The rearrangement joins TRBV5-4 to TRBJ1-6, with TRBD1 matching over 10 bases. V was pared by 4 bases and J by 0 bases, with 7 bases of the junction left unmatched. In germline, CDR1 is SGHNT, CDR2 YYREEE (reference sequence). The CDR3 is made up of 18 amino acids. This chain's CDR3 is CASSRTGGEISYNSPLHF. CDR3 in DNA: TGTGCCAGCAGCCGGACAGGGGGTGAGATCTCCTATAATTCACCCCTCCACTTT. Filled out from reference TRBV5-4 and TRBJ1-6, the complete variable domain reads ETGVTQSPTHLIKTRGQQVTLRCSSQSGHNTVSWYQQALGQGPQFIFQYYREEENGRGNFPPRFSGLQFPNYSSELNVNALELDDSALYLCASSRTGGEISYNSPLHFGNGTRLTVT.

The CDR3 DNA is TGTGCCTGGTCACAGGGGCCAGAGACCCAGTACTTC. Translation gives CAWSQGPETQYF. The chain recombines TRBV30 with TRBJ2-5, with 7 bases identical to TRBD1. From germline, CDR1 is GTSNPN and CDR2 SVGIG (reference sequence). V was clipped by 5 bases and J by 4 bases; unmatched bases: 4. This CDR3 is 12 amino acids long.

The chain links TRBV4-2 to TRBJ2-1, with 12 bases identical to TRBD2. Germline V CDR1 and CDR2: LGHNA, YNFKEQ. V lost 0 bases, J lost 8 bases, and 8 bases stayed unmatched. This CDR3 is built from 17 residues. The DNA of the CDR3 is TGTGCCAGCAGCCAAGAGGGACTAGCGGGCAGGGGCGATGAGCAGTTCTTC. Translation: CASSQEGLAGRGDEQFF.

The chain uses TRBV7-9 and TRBJ1-5; D is ambiguous. The CDR3 runs to 11 residues. The V end was cut by 6 bases, the J end by 9 bases, with 9 bases between. Germline assignment: CDR1 SEHNR and CDR2 FQNEAQ (reference sequence). The CDR3 nucleotides are TGTGCCAGCAGTTCCGTTGGGCCCCAGCATTTT. Translating gives CASSSVGPQHF.

J is TRBJ1-1 and V is TRBV6-5; D unresolved. Per the germline V gene, CDR1 is MNHEY and CDR2 is SVGAGI. CDR3 length: 13 residues. Trimming took off 0 bases at V and 5 bases at J, with 7 bases between the two ends. CDR3 loop: CASSYSAGTEAFF. The CDR3 DNA follows: TGTGCCAGCAGTTACTCTGCGGGTACTGAAGCTTTCTTT.

The V gene is TRBV7-8, the J gene TRBJ2-5; 8 bases fit TRBD1. CDR3 length: 14 amino acids. V trimming: 3 bases; J trimming: 4 bases; junction bases outside the gene matches: 4. CDR1 SGHVS and CDR2 FQNEAQ come from the germline V gene. CDR3 sequence reads: CASSFQGARETQYF. Written as DNA, the CDR3 is TGTGCCAGCAGCTTCCAGGGGGCGAGAGAGACCCAGTACTTC.

The chain employs TRBV5-1 and TRBJ2-6; D tentatively reads TRBD1 or TRBD2 (5 bases each). This CDR3 has 17 amino acids. Germline-derived CDR1 and CDR2 are SGHRS and YFSETQ. V dropped 3 bases and J dropped 0 bases, with 13 bases sitting between them. The CDR3 sequence: CASSSGTVHSGANVLTF. Written as DNA, the CDR3 is TGCGCCAGCAGCTCCGGGACCGTACACTCTGGGGCCAACGTCCTGACTTTC.

Comments on this clone: One junction end disagrees with the germline gene, perhaps due to a read error. The identical CDR3 is also encoded by other nucleotide sequences in the sample. The chain recombines TRBV5-6 with TRBJ2-7, with 9 bases fitting TRBD2. The CDR3 runs to 14 residues. The V gene's germline CDR1 is SGHDT and CDR2 YYEEEE. CDR3 nucleotide sequence: TGTGCCAGCAGCTTGGAAGTAGGTAGCGGGGGAACTATTTTC. It codes for CASSLEVGSGGTIF.

The V call is TRBV4-2, the J call TRBJ2-5, with a weak D call TRBD2 (5 bases). Per the germline V gene, CDR1 is LGHNA and CDR2 is YNFKEQ. The CDR3 runs 15 residues. Trimming left V 0 bases short and J 4 bases short, with 12 bases between. DNA for the CDR3: TGTGCCAGCAGCCAAGATAGAGAGCGGCCAGAGACCCAGTACTTC. This codes for CASSQDRERPETQYF.

This chain connects TRBV7-2 to TRBJ2-7, with 9 nucleotides matching TRBD1. V was pared by 4 bases and J by 5 bases, with 9 bases of the junction left unmatched. Germline lookup yields CDR1 SGHTA and CDR2 FQGNSA. The CDR3 length is 15 residues. CDR3 protein: CASSSANRQGDEQYF. CDR3 DNA sequence: TGTGCCAGCAGCTCCGCCAACCGACAGGGGGACGAGCAGTACTTC. The whole variable domain, remainder taken from reference TRBV7-2 and TRBJ2-7, is GAGVSQSPSNKVTEKGKDVELRCDPISGHTALYWYRQSLGQGLEFLIYFQGNSAPDKSGLPSDRFSAERTGGSVSTLTIQRTQQEDSAVYLCASSSANRQGDEQYFGPGTRLTVT.

The V call is TRBV6-5, the J call TRBJ1-5; the match to TRBD1 covers 7 bases. Germline V gives CDR1 MNHEY, CDR2 SVGAGI. CDR3 length equals 13 residues. The V and J ends lost 5 bases and 5 bases, in that order; junction bases with no gene match: 3. The CDR3 region is CASSPQGYQPQHF. The CDR3, as DNA: TGTGCCAGCAGTCCACAGGGGTATCAGCCCCAGCATTTT.

This chain joins TRBV30 and TRBJ1-2; maybe TRBD1 (5 bases). V shed 2 bases and J shed 10 bases, with 17 bases lying between them. This CDR3 has 13 residues. Per the germline V gene, CDR1 is GTSNPN and CDR2 is SVGIG (reference sequence). As DNA, the CDR3 is TGTGCCTGGAGTTTGGGGCCCGGGAGCACCTACACCTTC. Protein sequence: CAWSLGPGSTYTF. Supplemented by reference TRBV30 and TRBJ1-2, the full variable domain reads SQTIHQWPATLVQPVGSPLSLECTVEGTSNPNLYWYRQAAGRGLQLLFYSVGIGQISSEVPQNLSASRPQDRQFILSSKKLLLSDSGFYLCAWSLGPGSTYTFGSGTRLTVV.

This chain links TRBV5-1 with TRBJ1-1, with a possible D match to TRBD1 (5 bases). CDR1 SGHRS and CDR2 YFSETQ come from the germline V gene. V lost 1 base and J 5 bases, leaving 15 bases between the germline ends. This CDR3 has 15 amino acids. CDR3 residues: CASSLLTGGGTEAFF. CDR3 nucleotide sequence: TGCGCCAGCAGCTTGTTGACGGGCGGGGGAACTGAAGCTTTCTTT.

The chain recombines TRBV5-4 with TRBJ2-1; 11 bases are shared with TRBD2. After removal of 2 bases from V and 5 bases from J, the junction contained 3 bases not matched to a gene. This CDR3 is 15 amino acids long. CDR1 SGHNT and CDR2 YYREEE come from the germline V gene (reference sequence). CDR3 coding DNA: TGTGCCAGCAGCTTTACTAGCGGGGGCCACAATGAGCAGTTCTTC. It encodes CASSFTSGGHNEQFF.

The chain recombines TRBV6-5 with TRBJ1-1, with D perhaps TRBD1 (5 bases). Deletions cut 3 bases from V and 8 bases from J, with 16 bases between. The CDR3 runs 14 residues. The germline V gene has CDR1 MNHEY and CDR2 SVGAGI. CDR3 sequence reads: CASSYSIHSGEAFF. CDR3 nucleotides: TGTGCCAGCAGTTATTCCATACATTCAGGGGAAGCTTTCTTT.

V usage is TRBV28 and J usage is TRBJ1-2, with a tentative D call TRBD1 (5 bases). The V gene lost 8 bases and the J gene lost 2 bases, with 12 bases spanning the gap. Germline V gene sequence: CDR1 MDHEN, CDR2 SYDVKM. There are 13 residues in the CDR3. In nucleotides, the CDR3 is TGTGCCAGCCTTTTGGGGGAGAACTATGGCTACACCTTC. Protein sequence: CASLLGENYGYTF.

The V call is TRBV15, the J call TRBJ1-5; 9 bases agree with TRBD1. V lost 1 base and J lost 0; bases outside the gene matches: 7. The germline CDR1 and CDR2 sequences are LNHNV and YYDKDF (reference sequence). The CDR3 has 18 residues. The CDR3 region has the DNA TGTGCCACCAGCAGAGCCTCGGGACAGGGATATAGCAATCAGCCCCAGCATTTT. It translates to CATSRASGQGYSNQPQHF. Supplemented by reference TRBV15 and TRBJ1-5, the full variable domain reads DAMVIQNPRYQVTQFGKPVTLSCSQTLNHNVMYWYQQKSSQAPKLLFHYYDKDFNNEADTPDNFQSRRPNTSFCFLDIRSPGLGDTAMYLCATSRASGQGYSNQPQHFGDGTRLSIL.

The chain couples TRBV10-3 to TRBJ1-1; unclear D gene. Germline V gene data show CDR1 as ENHRY and CDR2 as SYGVKD. V was cut by 0 bases and J by 8 bases, with 10 bases left in between. The CDR3 length is 13 residues. This chain's CDR3 is CAISESMAAEAFF. The CDR3, as DNA: TGTGCCATCAGTGAGTCGATGGCGGCGGAAGCTTTCTTT.

The rearrangement uses TRBV5-6 and TRBJ1-2; no definite D call. Trimming cost V 4 bases and J 0 bases, with 10 bases left between them. The CDR3 is 14 amino acids. In germline, CDR1 is SGHDT, CDR2 YYEEEE. The CDR3 is CASSRGSSNYGYTF. In nucleotides, the CDR3 is TGTGCCAGCAGCCGAGGGAGCTCTAACTATGGCTACACCTTC.